The T cell receptor beta chain under discussion was sequenced for a study of T-cell memory formation after mild COVID-19. Per the germline V gene, CDR1 is SGDLS and CDR2 is YYNGEE. The CDR3 totals 15 residues. V was trimmed by 2 bases and J by 1 base, leaving 10 bases between them. TCRdb ran MiXCR on the 5' RACE reads and lists one entry per CDR3 protein. Of 100,000 to 130,000 distinct CDR3 sequences in the sample, around an eighth were seen once. Specimen: PBMCs or a T cell subset sorted from them (not recorded which). The chain is built from TRBV9 and TRBJ2-4; no reliable D call. The receptor's source is a man aged 18 to 29 who had mild COVID-19 (a few samples of this study predate the infection). Cell type and time point are not known. The CDR3 DNA follows: TGTGCCAGCAGCGTGGGCTTCGGTGCCAAAAACATTCAGTACTTC. It codes for CASSVGFGAKNIQYF.